The 26 T cell receptor beta chains below all came from one sample that was sequenced in a study of blood T cell repertoires in COVID-19. The repertoire was sequenced with immunoSEQ multiplex PCR; TCRdb's copy has only in-frame clones and lacks some. In the table there are approximately 250,000 clones, more than 65% of which are singletons. Sequenced input: peripheral blood. The receptors stem from a man in his forties who had recovered from COVID-19.

This rearrangement joins TRBV24-1 to TRBJ1-2; D call uncertain. Germline lookup yields CDR1 KGHDR and CDR2 SFDVKD. The CDR3 extends over 11 amino acids. Trimming left V 5 bases short and J 7 bases short, with 7 bases between. CDR3 nucleotide sequence: TGTGCCACCAGTGGGGCCTCTGGCTACACCTTC. Encoded protein: CATSGASGYTF.

The J gene is TRBJ1-5, the V gene TRBV27; D is possibly TRBD1 (5 bases). Trimming took 3 bases from V and 2 from J, leaving 11 bases between them. CDR1 is MNHEY, CDR2 SMNVEV, per germline (reference sequence). The CDR3 is 15 amino acids. CDR3 region: CASSLWGVGNQPQHF. In DNA, the CDR3 is TGTGCCAGCAGTTTGTGGGGGGTGGGCAATCAGCCCCAGCATTTT.

The CDR3 spells CASSRGSGYGSGNTIYF. The CDR3 DNA reads as TGTGCCAGCAGCCGGGGGTCGGGATATGGCTCTGGAAACACCATATATTTT. The chain uses TRBV7-2 and TRBJ1-3, with D maybe TRBD1 (5 bases). The ends were cut back, 5 bases at V and 0 bases at J, with 17 bases in the middle. The V gene's germline CDR1 is SGHTA and CDR2 FQGNSA. The CDR3 totals 17 residues.

The rearrangement links TRBV27 to TRBJ2-3; TRBD2 aligns across 11 bases. Germline V gene lookup returns CDR1 MNHEY and CDR2 SMNVEV (reference sequence). This CDR3 is built from 15 residues. The junction had 3 bases not matched to a gene; V was cut back by 3 bases and J by 4 bases. CDR3 sequence (DNA): TGTGCCAGCAGTTTTAGCGGGGGGGAGCCAGATACGCAGTATTTT. Its protein product is CASSFSGGEPDTQYF.

CDR3 nucleotides: TGTGCCAGCTCACCACCGGGGGGATCAACTAATGAAAAACTGTTTTTT. Translation: CASSPPGGSTNEKLFF. The chain is built from TRBV18 and TRBJ1-4; D might be TRBD1 (5 bases). Deletions cut 0 bases from V and 0 bases from J, with 8 bases between. Germline CDR1 reads KGHSH; CDR2 reads LQKENI. This CDR3 has 16 residues.

V and J are TRBV12-5 and TRBJ2-4, with TRBD2 matching 11 bases. Germline-derived CDR1 and CDR2 are LGHNT and FRNRAP. This CDR3 has 19 residues. Trimming removed 1 base from V and 5 bases from J; junction bases left unmatched: 13. DNA for the CDR3: TGTGCTAGTGGTTTGGCACTCGGCGGGGCTAGCGGGAGGCAAAACATTCAGTACTTC. Protein product: CASGLALGGASGRQNIQYF.

This chain links TRBV11-2 with TRBJ1-4; D may be TRBD1 (6 bases). This CDR3 comprises 15 residues. In germline, CDR1 is SGHAT, CDR2 FQNNGV. V was trimmed by 3 bases and J by 3 bases, leaving 11 bases between them. In nucleotides, the CDR3 is TGTGCCAGCAGCTTCTGGGCAGGGGCTAATGAAAAACTGTTTTTT. Translation gives CASSFWAGANEKLFF.

The rearrangement links TRBV27 to TRBJ2-7; TRBD2 aligns across 10 bases. With 8 bases clipped from V and 3 bases from J, the junction kept 4 bases outside the gene matches. The CDR3 has 13 amino acids. Germline CDR1 is MNHEY and CDR2 is SMNVEV (reference sequence). The DNA of the CDR3 is TGTGCCAGCGGAGCGGGGGGGGACTACGAGCAGTACTTC. Encoded protein: CASGAGGDYEQYF.

This chain connects TRBV6-2 or TRBV6-3 to TRBJ2-1; TRBD2 matches at 10 bases. Germline-derived CDR1 and CDR2 are MNHEY and SVGEGT. The CDR3 extends over 14 amino acids. The ends lost 4 bases at V and 7 bases at J; junction bases unmatched: 4. The CDR3 DNA sequence: TGTGCCAGCAGTTCAGCGGGAGGGCCGAATGAGCAGTTCTTC. This codes for CASSSAGGPNEQFF.

V is TRBV12-3 or TRBV12-4 and J is TRBJ1-1; no definite D call. This CDR3 is 12 amino acids long. V was trimmed by 1 base and J by 6 bases, leaving 6 bases between them. The chain's CDR3 is CASSLGVSEAFF. The CDR3 nucleotides read TGTGCCAGCAGTTTAGGAGTTTCTGAAGCTTTCTTT.

The rearrangement uses TRBV29-1 and TRBJ1-1, with 7 bases that match TRBD1. CDR3 size: 16 residues. Germline lookup yields CDR1 SQVTM and CDR2 ANQGSEA. This chain's CDR3 is CSVRNPQGQGDTEAFF. In DNA form, the CDR3 reads TGCAGTGTCAGAAACCCTCAAGGGCAGGGGGACACTGAAGCTTTCTTT.

This chain uses TRBV30 with TRBJ1-5; 8 nucleotides match TRBD1. From germline, CDR1 is GTSNPN and CDR2 SVGIG (reference sequence). J was trimmed by 6 bases and V by 3 bases; bases with no gene match: 7. The CDR3 has 14 residues. CDR3 loop: CAWRAGGQGQPQHF. CDR3 in DNA: TGTGCCTGGAGAGCAGGGGGCCAAGGTCAGCCCCAGCATTTT.

The genes are TRBV7-9 and TRBJ1-1, with TRBD1 as a possible D gene (6 bases). Germline CDR1 is SEHNR and CDR2 is FQNEAQ (reference sequence). Trimming shortened V by 4 bases and J by 7 bases, and 16 bases separated the two germline ends. The CDR3 contains 14 residues. The CDR3 sequence is CASSSPPDRVEAFF. In DNA, the CDR3 is TGTGCCAGCAGCTCTCCACCGGACAGAGTTGAAGCTTTCTTT.

This chain joins TRBV30 and TRBJ2-1, with 9 bases fitting TRBD2. The CDR3 has 16 amino acids. Trimming removed 5 bases from V and 5 bases from J; junction bases left unmatched: 13. CDR1 and CDR2 (germline): GTSNPN, SVGIG (reference sequence). The CDR3 sequence: CAWVRSPGLANNEQFF. As DNA, the CDR3 is TGTGCCTGGGTTCGATCCCCGGGACTAGCTAACAATGAGCAGTTCTTC.

The rearrangement joins TRBV28 to TRBJ1-6, with D hard to call. The CDR3 is made up of 16 amino acids. Trimming stripped 3 bases from V and 0 bases from J, with 9 bases between. Germline values: CDR1 MDHEN, CDR2 SYDVKM. CDR3 DNA: TGTGCCAGCAGTTTCAGAACAAGCTCCTATAATTCACCCCTCCACTTT. Its translation is CASSFRTSSYNSPLHF.

The chain is built from TRBV15 and TRBJ1-1; D unresolved. The CDR3 spans 13 residues. Deletions cut 0 bases from V and 7 bases from J, with 9 bases between. Germline assignment: CDR1 LNHNV and CDR2 YYDKDF (reference sequence). DNA of the CDR3: TGTGCCACCAGCAGAGATCCGGCGGGTGAAGCTTTCTTT. Amino acids: CATSRDPAGEAFF.

The V call is TRBV9, the J call TRBJ2-7; D not resolved. CDR3 size: 15 residues. With 0 bases removed from V and 4 bases from J, the gap between germline ends came to 14 bases. Germline V lookup: CDR1 SGDLS, CDR2 YYNGEE. CDR3 bases: TGTGCCAGCAGCGTAGGAGCAGCCACGACTTACGAGCAGTACTTC. Amino acid sequence: CASSVGAATTYEQYF.

Here the CDR3 reads CASSLVGVRGTSNQPQHF. CDR3 DNA: TGTGCCAGCAGCTTGGTAGGGGTGCGGGGTACTAGCAATCAGCCCCAGCATTTT. The chain uses TRBV5-5 and TRBJ1-5, with a possible D match to TRBD1 (5 bases). With 0 bases removed from V and 0 bases from J, the gap between germline ends came to 16 bases. The CDR3 runs to 18 residues. Germline V gene lookup returns CDR1 SGHKS and CDR2 YYEKEE (reference sequence).

This chain links TRBV27 with TRBJ2-7, with 9 bases matching TRBD2. J gave up 4 bases and V 1 base, and 11 bases lay outside the gene matches. CDR3 length: 17 amino acids. Germline V gives CDR1 MNHEY, CDR2 SMNVEV (reference sequence). The chain's CDR3 is CASSLLAAAGGLYEQYF. The CDR3 bases are TGTGCCAGCAGTTTATTAGCGGCAGCGGGGGGCCTTTACGAGCAGTACTTC.

This clone was counted a single time. V and J are TRBV7-9 and TRBJ1-2, with D possibly matching TRBD1 (6 bases). Germline V gene lookup returns CDR1 SEHNR and CDR2 FQNEAQ (reference sequence). The CDR3 is 13 amino acids. V was pared by 7 bases and J by 4 bases, with 13 bases between. This CDR3 reads CASIQQGRYGYTF. The CDR3, as DNA: TGTGCCAGCATACAACAGGGACGCTATGGCTACACCTTC. The full variable domain, rest sourced from reference TRBV7-9 and TRBJ1-2, is DTGVSQNPRHKITKRGQNVTFRCDPISEHNRLYWYRQTLGQGPEFLTYFQNEAQLEKSRLLSDRFSAERPKGSFSTLEIQRTEQGDSAMYLCASIQQGRYGYTFGSGTRLTVV.

The chain has TRBV4-1 and TRBJ1-2; D remains unclear. V dropped 4 bases and J dropped 0 bases, with 12 bases sitting between them. CDR1 is MGHRA and CDR2 is YSYEKL in the germline V gene. The CDR3 contains 15 residues. The CDR3 DNA reads TGCGCCAGCAGCCTCCGACAAGTTGCTAACTATGGCTACACCTTC. It codes for CASSLRQVANYGYTF.

The chain links TRBV27 to TRBJ2-7; the D gene is possibly TRBD2 (7 bases). Trimming took off 7 bases at V and 3 bases at J, with 13 bases between the two ends. This CDR3 is built from 13 residues. Germline V lookup: CDR1 MNHEY, CDR2 SMNVEV (reference sequence). CDR3 coding DNA: TGTGCCAGCAACCGGGGAGGGGGCTACGAGCAGTACTTC. Translating it yields CASNRGGGYEQYF.

This chain connects TRBV6-5 to TRBJ2-2, with TRBD2 as a possible D gene (5 bases). The CDR3 totals 15 residues. CDR1 is MNHEY and CDR2 is SVGAGI in the germline V gene. V lost 4 bases to trimming and J lost 6 bases, with 15 bases between them. CDR3 in DNA: TGTGCCAGCAGTTTCTCTAGCCCGCCTGCCGGGGAGCTGTTTTTT. Residues: CASSFSSPPAGELFF.

The chain combines TRBV12-5 with TRBJ1-3; TRBD1 aligns across 9 bases. V lost 0 bases and J lost 4; bases outside the gene matches: 1. The germline V gene has CDR1 LGHNT and CDR2 FRNRAP. The CDR3 has 15 amino acids. CDR3 sequence: CASGLVGTGGNTIYF. The DNA for the CDR3 is TGTGCTAGTGGTTTGGTTGGGACAGGGGGAAACACCATATATTTT.

The genes are TRBV4-3 and TRBJ2-5; tentative D call: TRBD2 (7 bases). Germline V gives CDR1 LGHNA, CDR2 YSLEER. V dropped 3 bases and J dropped 2 bases, with 13 bases sitting between them. The CDR3 totals 15 residues. DNA for the CDR3: TGCGCCAGCAGCCAGGGGGGGCCCCTACAAGAGACCCAGTACTTC. This gives the protein CASSQGGPLQETQYF.

V and J are TRBV19 and TRBJ2-3, with D perhaps matching TRBD1 (5 bases). Germline-derived CDR1 and CDR2 are LNHDA and SQIVND (reference sequence). V shed 7 bases and J shed 1 base, with 12 bases lying between them. The CDR3 is 14 residues long. This CDR3 is CASKGDPGTDTQYF. As DNA, the CDR3 is TGTGCCAGTAAAGGGGATCCGGGCACAGATACGCAGTATTTT.